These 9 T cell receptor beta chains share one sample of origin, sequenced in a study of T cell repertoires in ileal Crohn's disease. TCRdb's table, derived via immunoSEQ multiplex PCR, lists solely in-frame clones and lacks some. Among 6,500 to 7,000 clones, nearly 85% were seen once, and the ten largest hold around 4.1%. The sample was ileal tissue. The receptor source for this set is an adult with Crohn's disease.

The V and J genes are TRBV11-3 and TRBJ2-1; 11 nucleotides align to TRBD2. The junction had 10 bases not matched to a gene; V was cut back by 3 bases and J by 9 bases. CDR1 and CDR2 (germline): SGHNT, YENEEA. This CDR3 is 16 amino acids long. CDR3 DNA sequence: TGTGCCAGCAGCTTTGGGCTAGCGGGAGGTGGATCTGAGCAGTTCTTC. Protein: CASSFGLAGGGSEQFF.

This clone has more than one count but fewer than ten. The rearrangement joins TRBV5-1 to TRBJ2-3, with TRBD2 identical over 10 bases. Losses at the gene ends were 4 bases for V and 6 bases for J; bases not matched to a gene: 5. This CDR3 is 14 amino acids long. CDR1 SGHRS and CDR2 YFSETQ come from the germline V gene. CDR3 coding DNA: TGCGCCAGCAGCCCGATAGCGGGGGGTGATACGCAGTATTTT. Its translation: CASSPIAGGDTQYF. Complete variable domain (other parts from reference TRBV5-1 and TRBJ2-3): KAGVTQTPRYLIKTRGQQVTLSCSPISGHRSVSWYQQTPGQGLQFLFEYFSETQRNKGNFPGRFSGRQFSNSRSEMNVSTLELGDSALYLCASSPIAGGDTQYFGPGTRLTVL.

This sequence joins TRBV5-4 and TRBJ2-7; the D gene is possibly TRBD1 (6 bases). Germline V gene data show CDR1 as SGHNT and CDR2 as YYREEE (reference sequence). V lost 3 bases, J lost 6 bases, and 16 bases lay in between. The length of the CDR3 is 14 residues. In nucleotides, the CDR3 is TGTGCCAGCAGCTCTACGGCTACAGGGTCCGAGCAGTACTTC. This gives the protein CASSSTATGSEQYF. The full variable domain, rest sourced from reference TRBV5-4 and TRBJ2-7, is ETGVTQSPTHLIKTRGQQVTLRCSSQSGHNTVSWYQQALGQGPQFIFQYYREEENGRGNFPPRFSGLQFPNYSSELNVNALELDDSALYLCASSSTATGSEQYFGPGTRLTVT.

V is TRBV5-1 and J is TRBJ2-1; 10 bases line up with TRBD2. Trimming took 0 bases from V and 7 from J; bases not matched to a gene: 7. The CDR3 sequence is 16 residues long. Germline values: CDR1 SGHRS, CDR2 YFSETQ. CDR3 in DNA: TGCGCCAGCAGCTTGGCGGGGGGACTAGCGTCGAATGAGCAGTTCTTC. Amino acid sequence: CASSLAGGLASNEQFF.

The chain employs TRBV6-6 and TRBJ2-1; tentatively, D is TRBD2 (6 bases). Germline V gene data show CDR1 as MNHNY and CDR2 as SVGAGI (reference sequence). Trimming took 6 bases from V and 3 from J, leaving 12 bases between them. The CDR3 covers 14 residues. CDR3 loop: CASRDYSLYNEQFF. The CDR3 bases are TGTGCCAGCAGGGACTACTCTCTCTACAATGAGCAGTTCTTC.

The CDR3 loop is CASYRINTEAFF. The CDR3 DNA follows: TGTGCCAGCTACAGGATTAACACTGAAGCTTTCTTT. The chain carries TRBV2 and TRBJ1-1, with D possibly matching TRBD1 (5 bases). Germline assignment: CDR1 SNHLY and CDR2 FYNNEI. V gave up 8 bases and J gave up 2 bases, with 9 bases separating them. The CDR3 length is 12 residues.

In DNA form, the CDR3 reads TGTGCCAGCAGTGTTCTCGGAGACTATGGCTACACCTTC. Encoded protein: CASSVLGDYGYTF. V is TRBV6-1 and J is TRBJ1-2; no definite D call. Germline loops: CDR1 MNHNS, CDR2 SASEGT. The CDR3 spans 13 residues. Deletions cut 4 bases from V and 3 bases from J, with 9 bases between.

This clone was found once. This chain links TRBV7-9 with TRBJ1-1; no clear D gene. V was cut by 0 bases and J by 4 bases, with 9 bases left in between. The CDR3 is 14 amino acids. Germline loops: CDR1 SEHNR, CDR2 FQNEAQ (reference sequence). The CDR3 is CASSLAWEGTEAFF. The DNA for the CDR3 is TGTGCCAGCAGCTTAGCGTGGGAGGGCACTGAAGCTTTCTTT.

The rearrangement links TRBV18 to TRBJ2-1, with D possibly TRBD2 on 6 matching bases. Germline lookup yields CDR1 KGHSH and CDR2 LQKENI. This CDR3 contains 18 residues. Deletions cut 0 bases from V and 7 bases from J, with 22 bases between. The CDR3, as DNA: TGTGCCAGCTCACCACCTCGGGTTGCGGGGCCGTGGGGTAATGAGCAGTTCTTC. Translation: CASSPPRVAGPWGNEQFF.